This T cell receptor (beta chain) appears in the sequencing data of a study of response to subunit inactivated influenza vaccine. This clonotype has more than one count but fewer than ten. One entry per CDR3 protein, called by TCRdb with MiXCR from the RT-PCR reads. There are just under 550,000 distinct CDR3 sequences in the sample; under 30% occur only once, and 2.8% lies in the top ten. The trim removed 3 bases at V and 5 bases at J, leaving 8 bases unmatched. CDR1 SGDLS and CDR2 YYNGEE come from the germline V gene. The length of the CDR3 is 15 residues. The data also belong to a second study, concerning T cells expressing NK-cell markers. That source notes: It was by 5'RACE template switching with UMIs that TCR beta cDNA was made. Within several experiments, an anti-gamma-delta TCR antibody kept the sorting limited to alpha-beta TCR T cells. In several donors, dominant CD3+CD56+NKG2C+ clones formed about 1.0-8% of CD8+ cells. In a few donors, dominant clonotypes made up about 25-65% of CD3+CD56-NKG2C+ cells.

This TCR derives from a man aged 50-60 years who received an inactivated influenza vaccine. Sequenced here: CD4+ T cells sorted from PBMCs, sampled 11 to 12 days after vaccination. V gene TRBV9 combines with J gene TRBJ2-5, with 9 nucleotides matching TRBD2. CDR3 amino acids: CASSAESGTSETQYF. In DNA, the CDR3 is TGTGCCAGCAGCGCCGAATCCGGGACTAGCGAGACCCAGTACTTC.